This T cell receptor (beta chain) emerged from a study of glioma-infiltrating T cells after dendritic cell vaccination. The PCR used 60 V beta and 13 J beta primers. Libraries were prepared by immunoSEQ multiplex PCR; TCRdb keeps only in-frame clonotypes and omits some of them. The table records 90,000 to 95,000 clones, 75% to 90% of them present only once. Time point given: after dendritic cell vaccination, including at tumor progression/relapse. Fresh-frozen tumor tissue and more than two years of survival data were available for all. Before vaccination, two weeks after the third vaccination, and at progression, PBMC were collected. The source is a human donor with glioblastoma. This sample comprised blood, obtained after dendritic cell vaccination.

CDR3 loop: CASMDRVQETQYF. The CDR3 nucleotides read TGTGCCAGCATGGACAGGGTTCAAGAGACCCAGTACTTC. This chain joins TRBV2 and TRBJ2-5; the match to TRBD1 covers 8 bases. J lost 2 bases, V lost 7 bases, and 3 bases had no gene match. Germline CDR1 reads SNHLY; CDR2 reads FYNNEI. CDR3 size: 13 residues.